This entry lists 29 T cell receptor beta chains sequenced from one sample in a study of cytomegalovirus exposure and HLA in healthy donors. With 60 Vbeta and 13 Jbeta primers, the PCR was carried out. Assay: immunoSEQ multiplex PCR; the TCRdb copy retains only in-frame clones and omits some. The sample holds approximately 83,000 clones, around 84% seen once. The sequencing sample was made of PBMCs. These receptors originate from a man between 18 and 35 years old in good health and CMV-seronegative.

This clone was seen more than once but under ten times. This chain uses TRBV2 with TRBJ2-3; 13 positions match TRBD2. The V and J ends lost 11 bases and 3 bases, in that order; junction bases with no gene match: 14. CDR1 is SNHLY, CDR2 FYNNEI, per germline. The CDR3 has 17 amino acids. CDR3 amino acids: CAALSTSGGRGTDTQYF. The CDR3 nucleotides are TGTGCCGCCCTATCGACTAGCGGGGGGCGGGGGACAGATACGCAGTATTTT.

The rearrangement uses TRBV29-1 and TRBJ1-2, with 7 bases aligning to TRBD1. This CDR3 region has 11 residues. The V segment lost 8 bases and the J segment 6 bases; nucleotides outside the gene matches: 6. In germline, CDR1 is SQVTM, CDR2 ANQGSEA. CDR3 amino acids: CSTGQKNGYTF. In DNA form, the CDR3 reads TGCAGCACGGGACAGAAGAATGGCTACACCTTC.

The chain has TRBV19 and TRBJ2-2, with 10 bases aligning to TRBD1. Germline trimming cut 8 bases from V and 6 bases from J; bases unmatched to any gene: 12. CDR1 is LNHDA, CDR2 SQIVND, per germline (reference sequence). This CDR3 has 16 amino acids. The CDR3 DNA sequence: TGTGCCAGTCGGGTAACCGGGACAGGGGTGGCCGGGGAGCTGTTTTTT. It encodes CASRVTGTGVAGELFF.

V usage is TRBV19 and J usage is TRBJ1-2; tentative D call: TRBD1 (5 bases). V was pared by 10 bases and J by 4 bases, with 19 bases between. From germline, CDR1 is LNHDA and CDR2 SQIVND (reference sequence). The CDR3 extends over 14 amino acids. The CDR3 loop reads CATSTQGIGYGYTF. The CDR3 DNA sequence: TGTGCCACTTCGACCCAGGGAATCGGCTATGGCTACACCTTC.

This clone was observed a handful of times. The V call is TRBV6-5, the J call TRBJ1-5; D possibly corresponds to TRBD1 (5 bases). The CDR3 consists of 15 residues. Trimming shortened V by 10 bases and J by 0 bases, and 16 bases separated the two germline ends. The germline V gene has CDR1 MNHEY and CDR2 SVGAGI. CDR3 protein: CATGRDGNSNQPQHF. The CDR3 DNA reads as TGTGCCACAGGGAGGGACGGAAATAGCAATCAGCCCCAGCATTTT.

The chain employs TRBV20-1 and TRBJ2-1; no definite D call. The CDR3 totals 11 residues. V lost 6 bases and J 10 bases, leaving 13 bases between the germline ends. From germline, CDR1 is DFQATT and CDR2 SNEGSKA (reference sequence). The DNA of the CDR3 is TGCAGTGCGCCTGCCCCCAGAGAGCAGTTCTTC. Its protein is CSAPAPREQFF.

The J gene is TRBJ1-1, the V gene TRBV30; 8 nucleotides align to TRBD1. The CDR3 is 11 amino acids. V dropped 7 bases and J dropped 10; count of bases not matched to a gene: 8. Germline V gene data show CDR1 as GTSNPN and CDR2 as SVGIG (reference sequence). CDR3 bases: TGTGCCTTCGAGGGACAGGAGAGAGCTTTCTTT. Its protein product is CAFEGQERAFF.

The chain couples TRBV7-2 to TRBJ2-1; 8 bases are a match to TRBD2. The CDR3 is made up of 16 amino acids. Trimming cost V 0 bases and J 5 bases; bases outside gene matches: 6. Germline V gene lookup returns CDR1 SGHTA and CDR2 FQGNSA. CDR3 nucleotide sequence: TGTGCCAGCAGCTTAGCGGTTAGCGGGGTGAACAATGAGCAGTTCTTC. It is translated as CASSLAVSGVNNEQFF.

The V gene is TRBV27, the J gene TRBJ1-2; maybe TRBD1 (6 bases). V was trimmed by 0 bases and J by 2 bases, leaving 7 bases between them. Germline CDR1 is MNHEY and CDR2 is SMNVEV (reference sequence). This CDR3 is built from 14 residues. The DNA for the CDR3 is TGTGCCAGCAGTTTATCGGGGACAAACTATGGCTACACCTTC. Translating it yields CASSLSGTNYGYTF.

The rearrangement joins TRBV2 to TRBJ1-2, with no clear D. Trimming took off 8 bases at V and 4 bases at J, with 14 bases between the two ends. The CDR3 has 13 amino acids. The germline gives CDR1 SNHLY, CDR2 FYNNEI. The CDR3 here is CASGEDFGYGYTF. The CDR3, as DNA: TGTGCCAGCGGGGAAGATTTCGGCTATGGCTACACCTTC.

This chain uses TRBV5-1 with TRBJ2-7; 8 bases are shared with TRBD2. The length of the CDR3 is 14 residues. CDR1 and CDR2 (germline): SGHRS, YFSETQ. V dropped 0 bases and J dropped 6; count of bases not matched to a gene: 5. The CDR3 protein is CASSLVSGGSEQYF. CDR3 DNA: TGCGCCAGCAGCTTGGTGTCGGGGGGGTCCGAGCAGTACTTC.

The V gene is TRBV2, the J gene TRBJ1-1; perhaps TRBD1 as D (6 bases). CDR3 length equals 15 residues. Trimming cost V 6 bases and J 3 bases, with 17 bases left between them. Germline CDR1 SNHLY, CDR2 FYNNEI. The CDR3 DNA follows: TGTGCCAGCAGGACCTACCGGGGGGCGCACACTGAAGCTTTCTTT. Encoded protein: CASRTYRGAHTEAFF.

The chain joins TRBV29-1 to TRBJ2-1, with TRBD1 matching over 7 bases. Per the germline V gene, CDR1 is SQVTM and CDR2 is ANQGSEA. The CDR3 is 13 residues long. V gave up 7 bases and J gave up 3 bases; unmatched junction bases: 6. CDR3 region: CSGRDRYYNEQFF. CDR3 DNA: TGCAGCGGCCGGGACAGATACTACAATGAGCAGTTCTTC.

The CDR3 loop is CASRGAADANTGELFF. The CDR3 DNA reads as TGTGCCAGCAGAGGGGCGGCAGACGCGAACACCGGGGAGCTGTTTTTT. This chain joins TRBV25-1 and TRBJ2-2; D possibly corresponds to TRBD1 (5 bases). Germline values: CDR1 MGHDK, CDR2 SYGVNS. The V end was cut by 6 bases, the J end by 0 bases, with 14 bases between. The CDR3 covers 16 residues.

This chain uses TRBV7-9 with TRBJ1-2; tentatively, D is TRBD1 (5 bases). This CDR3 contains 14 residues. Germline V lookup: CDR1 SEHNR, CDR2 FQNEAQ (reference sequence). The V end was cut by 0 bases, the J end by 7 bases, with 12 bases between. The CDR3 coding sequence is TGTGCCAGCAGCTTAGCGTCCCGGAGGGGTGGCTACACCTTC. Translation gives CASSLASRRGGYTF.

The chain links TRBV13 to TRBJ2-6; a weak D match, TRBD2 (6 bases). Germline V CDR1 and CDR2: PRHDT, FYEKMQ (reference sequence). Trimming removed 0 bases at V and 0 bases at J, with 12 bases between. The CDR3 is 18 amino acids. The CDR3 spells CASSLGGLGGSGANVLTF. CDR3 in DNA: TGTGCCAGCAGCTTAGGCGGACTGGGGGGCTCTGGGGCCAACGTCCTGACTTTC.

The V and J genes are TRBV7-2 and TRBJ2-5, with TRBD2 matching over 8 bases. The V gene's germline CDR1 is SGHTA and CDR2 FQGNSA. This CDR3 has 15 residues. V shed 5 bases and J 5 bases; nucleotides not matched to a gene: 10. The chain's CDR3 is CASSLLAGSWETQYF. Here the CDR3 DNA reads TGTGCCAGCAGCCTCTTAGCGGGGTCTTGGGAGACCCAGTACTTC.

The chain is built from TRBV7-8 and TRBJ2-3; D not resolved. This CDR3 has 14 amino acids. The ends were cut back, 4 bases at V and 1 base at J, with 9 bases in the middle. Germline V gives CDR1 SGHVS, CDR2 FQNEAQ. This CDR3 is CASSSGGRTDTQYF. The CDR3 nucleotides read TGTGCCAGCAGCTCCGGCGGCCGCACAGATACGCAGTATTTT.

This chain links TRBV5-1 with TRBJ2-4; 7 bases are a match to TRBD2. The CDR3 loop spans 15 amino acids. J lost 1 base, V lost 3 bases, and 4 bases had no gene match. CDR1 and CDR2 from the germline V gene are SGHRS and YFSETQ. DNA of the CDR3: TGCGCCAGCAGCTCGGCCGGGGGGGCCAAAAACATTCAGTACTTC. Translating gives CASSSAGGAKNIQYF.

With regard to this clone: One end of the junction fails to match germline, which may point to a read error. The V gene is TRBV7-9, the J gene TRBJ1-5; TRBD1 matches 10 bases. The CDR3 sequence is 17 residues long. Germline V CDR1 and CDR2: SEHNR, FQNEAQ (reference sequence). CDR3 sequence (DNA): TGTTCCAGCAGCTTAGGGACAGGGGATTTACGCAATCAGCCCCAGCATTTT. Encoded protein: CSSSLGTGDLRNQPQHF.

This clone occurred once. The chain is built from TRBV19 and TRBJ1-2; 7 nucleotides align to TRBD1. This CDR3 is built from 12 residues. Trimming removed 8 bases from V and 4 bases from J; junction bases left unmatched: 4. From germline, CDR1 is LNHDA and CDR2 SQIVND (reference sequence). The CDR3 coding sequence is TGTGCCAGTCGAGGGGGCCGCTATGGCTACACCTTC. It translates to CASRGGRYGYTF. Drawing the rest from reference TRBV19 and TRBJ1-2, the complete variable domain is DGGITQSPKYLFRKEGQNVTLSCEQNLNHDAMYWYRQDPGQGLRLIYYSQIVNDFQKGDIAEGYSVSREKKESFPLTVTSAQKNPTAFYLCASRGGRYGYTFGSGTRLTVV.

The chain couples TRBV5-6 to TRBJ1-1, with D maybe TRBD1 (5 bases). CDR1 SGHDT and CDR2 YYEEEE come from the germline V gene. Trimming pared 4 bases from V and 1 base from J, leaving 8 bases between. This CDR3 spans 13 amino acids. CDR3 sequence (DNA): TGTGCCAGCAGCCGCGGACAGAACACTGAAGCTTTCTTT. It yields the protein CASSRGQNTEAFF.

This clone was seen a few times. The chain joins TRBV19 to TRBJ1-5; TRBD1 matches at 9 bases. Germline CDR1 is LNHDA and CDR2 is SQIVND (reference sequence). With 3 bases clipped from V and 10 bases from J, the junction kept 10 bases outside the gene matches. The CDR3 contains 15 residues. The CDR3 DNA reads TGTGCCAGTAGTATCTTTAGACAGGGGGAGACTCCCCAGCATTTT. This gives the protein CASSIFRQGETPQHF.

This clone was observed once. The CDR3 DNA reads as TGTGCCAGCCGGGGGGGAGGGGACGAGACCCAGTACTTC. This sequence encodes CASRGGGDETQYF. This chain joins TRBV7-6 and TRBJ2-5; TRBD2 matches at 8 bases. J gave up 5 bases and V 8 bases, and 7 bases lay outside the gene matches. CDR1 SGHVS and CDR2 FNYEAQ come from the germline V gene. The CDR3 consists of 13 residues. The whole variable domain, filled in from reference TRBV7-6 and TRBJ2-5, reads GAGVSQSPRYKVTKRGQDVALRCDPISGHVSLYWYRQALGQGPEFLTYFNYEAQQDKSGLPNDRFSAERPEGSISTLTIQRTEQRDSAMYRCASRGGGDETQYFGPGTRLLVL.

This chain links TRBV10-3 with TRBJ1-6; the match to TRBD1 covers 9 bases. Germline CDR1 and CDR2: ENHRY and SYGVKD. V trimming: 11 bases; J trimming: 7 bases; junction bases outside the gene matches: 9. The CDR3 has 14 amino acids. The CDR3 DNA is TGTGCCGCAACCGGGACAGGGAGGAATTCACCCCTCCACTTT. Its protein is CAATGTGRNSPLHF.

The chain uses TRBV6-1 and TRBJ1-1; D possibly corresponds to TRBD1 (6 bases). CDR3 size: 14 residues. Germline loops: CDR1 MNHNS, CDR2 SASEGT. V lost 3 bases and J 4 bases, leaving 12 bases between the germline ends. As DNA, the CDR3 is TGTGCCAGCAGTGAGTACAGGGAGATCACTGAAGCTTTCTTT. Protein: CASSEYREITEAFF.

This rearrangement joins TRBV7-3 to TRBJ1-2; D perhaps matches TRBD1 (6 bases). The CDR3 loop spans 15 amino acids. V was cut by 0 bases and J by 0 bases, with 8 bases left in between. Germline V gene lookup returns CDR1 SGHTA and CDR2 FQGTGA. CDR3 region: CASSLTQGANYGYTF. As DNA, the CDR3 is TGTGCCAGCAGCTTAACACAGGGAGCTAACTATGGCTACACCTTC. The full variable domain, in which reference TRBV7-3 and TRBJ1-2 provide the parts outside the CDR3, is GAGVSQTPSNKVTEKGKYVELRCDPISGHTALYWYRQSLGQGPEFLIYFQGTGAADDSGLPNDRFFAVRPEGSVSTLKIQRTERGDSAVYLCASSLTQGANYGYTFGSGTRLTVV.

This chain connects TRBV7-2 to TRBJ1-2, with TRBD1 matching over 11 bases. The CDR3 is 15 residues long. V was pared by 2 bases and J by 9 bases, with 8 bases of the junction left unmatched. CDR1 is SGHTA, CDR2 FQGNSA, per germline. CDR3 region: CASSLPGTGGSSYTF. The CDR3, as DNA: TGTGCCAGCAGCTTACCCGGGACAGGGGGGTCCAGCTACACCTTC.

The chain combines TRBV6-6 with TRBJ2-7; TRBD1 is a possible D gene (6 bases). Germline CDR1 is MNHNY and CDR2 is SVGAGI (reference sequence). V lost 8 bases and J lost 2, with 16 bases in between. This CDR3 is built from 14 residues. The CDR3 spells CASWGPPSTYEQYF. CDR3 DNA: TGTGCCAGCTGGGGGCCGCCGAGCACCTACGAGCAGTACTTC.